The clone carrying this TCR beta chain was detected once. Its antigen is unidentified. These data come from a study of shared clonotypes between healthy human individuals. Trimming removed 2 bases from V and 7 bases from J, with 14 bases in between. CDR3 length: 15 amino acids. Germline lookup yields CDR1 SNHLY and CDR2 FYNNEI. The data were produced by immunoSEQ multiplex PCR, yet TCRdb's version contains in-frame clones alone and is incomplete. The sample has nearly 1 million clones; around three quarters are singletons. Study conclusions and caveats: Some naive CD4 clonotypes, around 4.9%, turned up in common across a handful of donors. Estimated richness was generally greater in naive than memory subsets.

Donors comprised healthy HIV-negative adults lacking recent acute infections or vaccinations. The TCR comes from a man between 18 and 35 years old in good health. V usage is TRBV2 and J usage is TRBJ1-4; D possibly corresponds to TRBD1 (5 bases). Input material: memory CD4+ T cells sorted from blood. Indicated subset: CD45RA-negative fraction. The CDR3 coding sequence is TGTGCCAGCAGTGAACAGGGTGTTGTCAGTGAAAAACTGTTTTTT. It is translated as CASSEQGVVSEKLFF.